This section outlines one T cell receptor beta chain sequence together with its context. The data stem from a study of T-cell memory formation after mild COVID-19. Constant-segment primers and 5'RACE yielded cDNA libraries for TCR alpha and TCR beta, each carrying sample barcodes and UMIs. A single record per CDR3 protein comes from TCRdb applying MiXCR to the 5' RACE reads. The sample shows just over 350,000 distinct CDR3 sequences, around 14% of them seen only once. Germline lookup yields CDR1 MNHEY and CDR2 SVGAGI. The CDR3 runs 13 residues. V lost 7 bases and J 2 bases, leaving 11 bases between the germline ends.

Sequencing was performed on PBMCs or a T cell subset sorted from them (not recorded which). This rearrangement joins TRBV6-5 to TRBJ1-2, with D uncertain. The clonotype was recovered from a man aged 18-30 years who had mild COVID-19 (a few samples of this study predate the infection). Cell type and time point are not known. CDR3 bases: TGTGCCAGCACTAGGGAGGCGAACTATGGCTACACCTTC. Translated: CASTREANYGYTF.